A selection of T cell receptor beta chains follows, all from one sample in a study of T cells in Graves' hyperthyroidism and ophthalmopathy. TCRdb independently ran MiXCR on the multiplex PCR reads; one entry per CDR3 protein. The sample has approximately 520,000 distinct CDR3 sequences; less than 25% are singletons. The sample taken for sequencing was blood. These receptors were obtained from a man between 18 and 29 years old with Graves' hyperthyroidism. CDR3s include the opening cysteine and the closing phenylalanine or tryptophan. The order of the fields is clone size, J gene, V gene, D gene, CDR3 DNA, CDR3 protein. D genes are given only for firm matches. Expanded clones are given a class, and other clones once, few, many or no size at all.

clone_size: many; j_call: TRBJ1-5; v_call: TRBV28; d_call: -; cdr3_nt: TGTGCCAGCGGTTTAGTGGCAGGGTCTGCCAATCAGCCCCAGCATTTT; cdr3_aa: CASGLVAGSANQPQHF
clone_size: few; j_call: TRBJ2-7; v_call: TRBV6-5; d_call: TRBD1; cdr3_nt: TGTGCCAGCAGTTACCGGGACAGGCTGCGAAGTTACGATCAGTACTTC; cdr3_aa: CASSYRDRLRSYDQYF
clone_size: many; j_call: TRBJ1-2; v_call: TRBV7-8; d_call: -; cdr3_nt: TGTGCCAGCAGCTTAGAGTTTCAGGGCGGCTATGGCTACACCTTC; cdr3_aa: CASSLEFQGGYGYTF
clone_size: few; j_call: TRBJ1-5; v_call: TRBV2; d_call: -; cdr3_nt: TGTGCCATTTCACCGGCTCCAACGCGCGGTCAGCCCCAGCATTTT; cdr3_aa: CAISPAPTRGQPQHF
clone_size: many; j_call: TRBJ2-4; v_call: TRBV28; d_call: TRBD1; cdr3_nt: TGTGCCAGCAGCCCCCCTGGACAGGGTTTATGGGGCATTCAGTACTTC; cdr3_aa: CASSPPGQGLWGIQYF
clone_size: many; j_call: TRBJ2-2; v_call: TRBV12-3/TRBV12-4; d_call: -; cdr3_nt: TGTGCCAGCAGTTTAGGGTTCGCGAACACCGGGGAGCTGTTTTTT; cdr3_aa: CASSLGFANTGELFF
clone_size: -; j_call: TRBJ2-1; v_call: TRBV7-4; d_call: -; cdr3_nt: TGTGCCAGCAGAGGACCGGGACGCCGGGGAGATGAGCAGTTCTTC; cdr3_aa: CASRGPGRRGDEQFF
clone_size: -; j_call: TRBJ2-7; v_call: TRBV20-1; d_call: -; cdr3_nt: TGCAGTGCTAGAGATCTCCGACTTTCCTCCTACGAGCAGTACTTC; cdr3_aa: CSARDLRLSSYEQYF
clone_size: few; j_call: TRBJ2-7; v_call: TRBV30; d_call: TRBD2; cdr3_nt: TGTGCCTGGAGTGGGGCCGGGGGGGGAACCTACGAGCAGTACTTC; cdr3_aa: CAWSGAGGGTYEQYF
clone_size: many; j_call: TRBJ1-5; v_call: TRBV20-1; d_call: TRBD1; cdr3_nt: TGCAGTTCTTTTACCGGGACAGGGAATCAGCCCCAGCATTTT; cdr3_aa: CSSFTGTGNQPQHF
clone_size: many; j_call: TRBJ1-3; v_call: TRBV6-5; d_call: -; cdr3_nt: TGTGCCAGCAGTTACGGGAGCGGAGGCATAGGAAACACCATATATTTT; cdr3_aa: CASSYGSGGIGNTIYF
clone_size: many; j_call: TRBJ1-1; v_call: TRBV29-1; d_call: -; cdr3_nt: TGCAGCGTGGCGGTACGAGGAGGGCTTATGAACACTGAAGCTTTCTTT; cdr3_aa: CSVAVRGGLMNTEAFF
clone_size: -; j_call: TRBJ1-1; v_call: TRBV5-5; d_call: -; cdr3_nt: TGTGCCAGCAGCTTGAGGGGCCCGGACACTGAAGCTTTCTTT; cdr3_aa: CASSLRGPDTEAFF
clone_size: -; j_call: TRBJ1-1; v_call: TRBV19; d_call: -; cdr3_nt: TGTGCCAGTAGTATAGTTCAGGGACCGAACACTGAAGCTTTCTTT; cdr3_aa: CASSIVQGPNTEAFF
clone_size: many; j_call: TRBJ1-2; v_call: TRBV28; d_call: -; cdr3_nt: TGTGCCAGCAGTTTATCGGTCTATGGCTACACCTTC; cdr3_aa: CASSLSVYGYTF
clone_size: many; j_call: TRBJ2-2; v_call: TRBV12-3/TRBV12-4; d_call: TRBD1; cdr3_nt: TGTGCCAGCCCTACGGGACAGGGGAACACCGGGGAGCTGTTTTTT; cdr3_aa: CASPTGQGNTGELFF
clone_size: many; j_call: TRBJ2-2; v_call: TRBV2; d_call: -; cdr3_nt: TGTGCCAGCAGTGCGGACTGGGTGCGTCCCGGGGAGCTGTTTTTT; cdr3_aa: CASSADWVRPGELFF
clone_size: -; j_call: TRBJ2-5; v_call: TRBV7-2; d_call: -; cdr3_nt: TGTGCCAGCAGCTTAGGGTTGTGGCAGACCCAGTACTTC; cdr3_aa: CASSLGLWQTQYF
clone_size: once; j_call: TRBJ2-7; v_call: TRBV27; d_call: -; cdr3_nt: TGTGCCAGCAGTTTCTCGGACAGCGAGGGGTCCTACGAGCAGTACTTC; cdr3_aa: CASSFSDSEGSYEQYF
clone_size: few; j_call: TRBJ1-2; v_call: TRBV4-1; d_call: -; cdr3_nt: TGCGCCAGCAGCCAACCAGGACAGAGAGTCTATGGCTACACCTTC; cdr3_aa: CASSQPGQRVYGYTF
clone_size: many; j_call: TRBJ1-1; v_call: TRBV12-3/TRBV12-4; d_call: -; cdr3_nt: TGTGCCAGCAGTCAACAGGGCTTGACGGGCACTGAAGCTTTCTTT; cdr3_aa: CASSQQGLTGTEAFF
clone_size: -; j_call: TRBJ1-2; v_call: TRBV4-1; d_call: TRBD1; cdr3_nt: TGCGCCAGCAGTCAAAATACAGGGGTAGGCTATGGCTACACCTTC; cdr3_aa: CASSQNTGVGYGYTF
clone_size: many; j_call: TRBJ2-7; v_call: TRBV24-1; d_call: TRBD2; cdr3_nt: TGTGCCACCAGTGATTCGCAGCGGGGTATTTACGAGCAGTACTTC; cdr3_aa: CATSDSQRGIYEQYF
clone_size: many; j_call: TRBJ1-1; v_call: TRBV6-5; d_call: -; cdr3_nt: TGTGCCAGCAGTTACGACCAGAGCGAAGCTTTCTTT; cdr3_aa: CASSYDQSEAFF
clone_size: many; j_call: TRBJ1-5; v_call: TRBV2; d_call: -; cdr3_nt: TGTGCCAGCAGTGAAGGGGGCAGGGGTCAGCCCCAGCATTTT; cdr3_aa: CASSEGGRGQPQHF
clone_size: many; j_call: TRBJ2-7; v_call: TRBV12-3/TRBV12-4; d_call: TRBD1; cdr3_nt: TGTGCCAGCAGTTTATTTCCCTTTTTGGACAGGGACGGGTACGAGCAGTACTTC; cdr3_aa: CASSLFPFLDRDGYEQYF
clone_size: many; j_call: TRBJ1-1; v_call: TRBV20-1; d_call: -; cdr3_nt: TGCAGTGCTAGGGGACGGGGGGCCCTCGCCACTGAAGCTTTCTTT; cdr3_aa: CSARGRGALATEAFF
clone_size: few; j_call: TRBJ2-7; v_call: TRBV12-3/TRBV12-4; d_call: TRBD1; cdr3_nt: TGTGCCACCTGCCGGACAGGGTTCGACGAGCAGTACTTC; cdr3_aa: CATCRTGFDEQYF
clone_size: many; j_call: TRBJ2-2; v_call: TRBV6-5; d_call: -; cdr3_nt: TGTGCCAGCAGTTACCAGCCCCTTACCGGGGAGCTGTTTTTT; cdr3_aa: CASSYQPLTGELFF
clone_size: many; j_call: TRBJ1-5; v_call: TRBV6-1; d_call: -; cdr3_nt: TGTGCCAGCAAGGTGCAGGCAGTCTCCAATCAGCCCCAGCATTTT; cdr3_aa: CASKVQAVSNQPQHF
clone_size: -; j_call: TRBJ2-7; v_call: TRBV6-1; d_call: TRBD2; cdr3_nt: TGTGCCAGCTCTAGCGGGGGGGCCCTCGAGCAGTACTTC; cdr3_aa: CASSSGGALEQYF
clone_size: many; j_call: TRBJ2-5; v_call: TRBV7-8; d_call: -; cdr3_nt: TGTGCCAGCAGCTGGCAGCACGGGTCCGGGGAGACCCAGTACTTC; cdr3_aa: CASSWQHGSGETQYF
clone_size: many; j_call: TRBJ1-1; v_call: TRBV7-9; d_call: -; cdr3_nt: TGTGCCAGCAGCTTAGTAATTCACGGGGACACTGAAGCTTTCTTT; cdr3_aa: CASSLVIHGDTEAFF
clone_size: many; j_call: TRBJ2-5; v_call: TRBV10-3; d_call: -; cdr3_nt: TGTGCCATCAGTATTAGCGAAGAGACCCAGTACTTC; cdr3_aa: CAISISEETQYF
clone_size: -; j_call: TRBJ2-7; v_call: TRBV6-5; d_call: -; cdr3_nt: TGTGCCAGCAGTTACGGGAGACAGGGAGGATCCTACGAGCAGTACTTC; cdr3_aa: CASSYGRQGGSYEQYF
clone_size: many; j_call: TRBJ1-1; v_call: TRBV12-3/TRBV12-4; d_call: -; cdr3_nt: TGTGCCAGCAGTCCGGGACCGTCCCTCCTGGTCGCTTTCTTT; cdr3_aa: CASSPGPSLLVAFF
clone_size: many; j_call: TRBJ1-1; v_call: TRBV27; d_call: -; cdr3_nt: TGTGCCAGCAAGGTGCTAAGAGACACTGAAGCTTTCTTT; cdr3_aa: CASKVLRDTEAFF
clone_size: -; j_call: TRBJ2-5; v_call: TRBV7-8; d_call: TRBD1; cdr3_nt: TGTGCCAGCAGCCCGAAAGGGACAGCACAAGAGACCCAGTACTTC; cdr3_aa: CASSPKGTAQETQYF
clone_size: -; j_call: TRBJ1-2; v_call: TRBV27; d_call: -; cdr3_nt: TGTGCCAGCAGTCTCCGGGACGGCTATGGCTACACCTTC; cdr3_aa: CASSLRDGYGYTF
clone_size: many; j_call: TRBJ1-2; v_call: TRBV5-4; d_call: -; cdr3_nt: TGTGCCAGCAGCTGGATCATCGCGGAAGGCTACACCTTC; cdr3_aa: CASSWIIAEGYTF
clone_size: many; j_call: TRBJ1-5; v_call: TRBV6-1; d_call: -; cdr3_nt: TGTGCCAGCACCAGTCTGGCTAATAGCAATCAGCCCCAGCATTTT; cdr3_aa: CASTSLANSNQPQHF
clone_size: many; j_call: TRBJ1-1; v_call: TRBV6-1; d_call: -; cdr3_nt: TGTGCCAGCAGCGCAGGAACCACTGAAGCTTTCTTT; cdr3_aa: CASSAGTTEAFF
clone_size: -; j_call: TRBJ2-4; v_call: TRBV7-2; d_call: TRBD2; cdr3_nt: TGTGCCAGCAGCTTTCGAAGCGGGGGAGAAAACATTCAGTACTTC; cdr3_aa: CASSFRSGGENIQYF
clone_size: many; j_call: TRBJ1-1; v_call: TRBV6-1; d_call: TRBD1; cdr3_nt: TGTGCCAGCAGCCTCACCCGACAGGGACACACTGAAGCTTTCTTT; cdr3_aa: CASSLTRQGHTEAFF
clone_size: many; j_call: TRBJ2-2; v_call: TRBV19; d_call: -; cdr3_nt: TGTGCCAGTAGTATACCCCGGACCGCGAACACCGGGGAGCTGTTTTTT; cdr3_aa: CASSIPRTANTGELFF
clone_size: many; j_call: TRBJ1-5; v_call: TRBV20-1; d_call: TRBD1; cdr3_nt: TGCAGTGCCCCAGGACAGGCATTTCAGCCCCAGCATTTT; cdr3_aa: CSAPGQAFQPQHF
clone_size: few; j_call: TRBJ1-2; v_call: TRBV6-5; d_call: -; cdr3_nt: TGTGCCAGCAGTTATCGCAGGGAAGGGGGCTACACCTTC; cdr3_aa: CASSYRREGGYTF
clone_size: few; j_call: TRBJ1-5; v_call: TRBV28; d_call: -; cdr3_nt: TGTGCCAGCAGGGGAAGAACAGGGTTCGGGAATCAGCCCCAGCATTTT; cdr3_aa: CASRGRTGFGNQPQHF
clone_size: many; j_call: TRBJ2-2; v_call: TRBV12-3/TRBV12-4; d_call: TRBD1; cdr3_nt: TGTGCCAGCAGTGTCGGGACAGGGGGCGTACCAAGGGAGCTGTTTTTT; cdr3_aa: CASSVGTGGVPRELFF
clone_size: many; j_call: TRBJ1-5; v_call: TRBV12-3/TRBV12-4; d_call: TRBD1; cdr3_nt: TGTGCCAGCAGTCCAACAGGGGTAGGTCAGCCCCAGCATTTT; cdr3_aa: CASSPTGVGQPQHF
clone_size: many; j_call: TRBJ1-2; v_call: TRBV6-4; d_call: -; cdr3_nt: TGTGCCAGCAGTGACTGGGGCAGTATGGTAGCTAACTATGGCTACACCTTC; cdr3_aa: CASSDWGSMVANYGYTF
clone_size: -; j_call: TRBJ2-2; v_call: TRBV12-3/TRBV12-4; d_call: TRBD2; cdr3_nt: TGTGCCAGCAGTTCCGGGACTAGCGGGAGCACCGGGGAGCTGTTTTTT; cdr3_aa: CASSSGTSGSTGELFF
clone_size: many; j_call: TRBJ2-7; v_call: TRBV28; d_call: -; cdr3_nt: TGTGCCAGCAGTACCGACAGGAGCTCCTACGAGCAGTACTTC; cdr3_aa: CASSTDRSSYEQYF